The sequence of this T cell receptor (beta chain) was determined in a study of blood T cell repertoires in COVID-19. Overall study: Italy, Spain and the United States were the sources of the convalescent and acute COVID-19 samples. Sources were T cells, B-cell-depleted T cells, or PBMCs; the material itself was cDNA or gDNA.

The V gene's germline CDR1 is SGDLS and CDR2 YYNGEE. This CDR3 is built from 14 residues. V dropped 2 bases and J dropped 5 bases, with 13 bases sitting between them. In the study's own analysis: Nucleated cell counts were estimated from reference gene primer amplification. Measured with immunoSEQ multiplex PCR; TCRdb has only the in-frame clones, and not every one. The V and J calls and clone size were taken over from that table, and D and trimming were inferred from the DNA. Here the sample spans over 300,000 clones, 89% being singletons. The sequenced material came from peripheral blood. The rearrangement joins TRBV9 to TRBJ2-5; tentative D call: TRBD2 (6 bases). This receptor was taken from a man aged 35-49 years with acute or convalescent COVID-19. The CDR3 bases are TGTGCCAGCAGCGTTCGCGTCGGGAGTGAGACCCAGTACTTC. It codes for CASSVRVGSETQYF.